This TCR beta chain was sequenced for a study of beta chain features in type 1 diabetes. Study information: On cell yields, gender and age, patients and healthy donors were similar. Broader study findings: Reduced insertions and increased deletions marked VDJ junctions in type 1 diabetes patients. An over-representation of cells with high TCR expression could result from cDNA sequencing.

Looked up from germline, CDR1 is LNHDA and CDR2 is SQIVND (reference sequence). V was trimmed by 3 bases and J by 0 bases, leaving 9 bases between them. The CDR3 is 15 amino acids. There are a few counts of this clone. What it binds is not known. The authors reverse transcribed all of the isolated RNA, so sequencing captured expressed TCRB transcripts. Here immunoSEQ multiplex PCR was the method, and the copy in TCRdb shows in-frame clones only, minus some. In the table there are 330,000 or so clones, 14% of which are singletons. The sequenced sample consisted of central memory CD4+ T cells from blood. The origin of this receptor is a man aged 25 to 40 in good health. The chain is built from TRBV19 and TRBJ1-3; D is uncertain. CDR3 nucleotides: TGTGCCAGTAGTATCAAACACCACTCTGGAAACACCATATATTTT. This codes for CASSIKHHSGNTIYF.